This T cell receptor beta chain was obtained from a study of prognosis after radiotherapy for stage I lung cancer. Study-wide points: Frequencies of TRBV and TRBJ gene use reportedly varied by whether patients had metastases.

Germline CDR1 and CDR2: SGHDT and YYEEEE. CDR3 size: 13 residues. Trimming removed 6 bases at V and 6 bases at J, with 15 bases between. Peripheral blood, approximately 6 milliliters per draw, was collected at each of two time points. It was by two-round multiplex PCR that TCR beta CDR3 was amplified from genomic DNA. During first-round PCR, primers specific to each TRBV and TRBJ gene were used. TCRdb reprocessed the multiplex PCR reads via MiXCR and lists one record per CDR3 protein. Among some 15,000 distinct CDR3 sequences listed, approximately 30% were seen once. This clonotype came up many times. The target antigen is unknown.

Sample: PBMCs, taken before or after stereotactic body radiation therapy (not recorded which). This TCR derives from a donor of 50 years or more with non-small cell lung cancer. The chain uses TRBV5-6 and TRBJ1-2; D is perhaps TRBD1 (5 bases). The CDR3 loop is CASTGPGRDGYTF. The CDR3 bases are TGTGCCAGCACCGGACCGGGCAGGGATGGCTACACCTTC.